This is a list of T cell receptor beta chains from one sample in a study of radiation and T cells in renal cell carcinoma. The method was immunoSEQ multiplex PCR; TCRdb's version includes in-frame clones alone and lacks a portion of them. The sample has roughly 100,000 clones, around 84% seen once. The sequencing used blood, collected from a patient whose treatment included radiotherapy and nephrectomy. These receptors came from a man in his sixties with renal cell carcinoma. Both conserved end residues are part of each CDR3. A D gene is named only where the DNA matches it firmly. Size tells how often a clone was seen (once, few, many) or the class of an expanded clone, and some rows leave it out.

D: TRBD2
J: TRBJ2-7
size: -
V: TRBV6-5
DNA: TGTGCCAGCAGCGCCACTAGCGGGGGTACCTACGAGCAGTACTTC
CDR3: CASSATSGGTYEQYF

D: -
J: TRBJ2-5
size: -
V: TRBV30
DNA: TGTGCCTGGGGCAGAGTCCTACGCGGGGAGACCCAGTACTTC
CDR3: CAWGRVLRGETQYF

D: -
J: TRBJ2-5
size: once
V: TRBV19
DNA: TGTGCCAGTAGTATCGGGGAAGGGACCCAGTACTTC
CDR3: CASSIGEGTQYF

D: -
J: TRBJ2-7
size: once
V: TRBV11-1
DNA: TGTGCCAGCAGCTTAGCAGAGTACGAGCAGTACTTC
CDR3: CASSLAEYEQYF

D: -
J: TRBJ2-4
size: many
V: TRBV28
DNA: TGTGCCAGCAGCCAGGGGGGACAAAACATTCAGTACTTC
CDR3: CASSQGGQNIQYF

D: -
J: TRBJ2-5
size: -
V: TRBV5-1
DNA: TGCGCCAGCAGCTTATCAGGGCCGGGGGCTGAAGAGACCCAGTACTTC
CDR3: CASSLSGPGAEETQYF

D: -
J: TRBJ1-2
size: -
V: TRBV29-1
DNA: TGCAGCGCGGACAGCCTTAATGGCTACACCTTC
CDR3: CSADSLNGYTF

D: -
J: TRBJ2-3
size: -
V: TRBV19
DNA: TGTGCCAGTATTGGGTACTATACGCAGTATTTT
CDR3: CASIGYYTQYF

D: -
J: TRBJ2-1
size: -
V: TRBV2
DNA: TGTGCCAGCAGTCCCCTCGCGACCCTATCATATGAGCAGTTCTTC
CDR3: CASSPLATLSYEQFF

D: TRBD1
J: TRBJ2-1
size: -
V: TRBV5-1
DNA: TGCGCCAGCAGCGGGGGACAGCGGAGCTCCTACAATGAGCAGTTCTTC
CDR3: CASSGGQRSSYNEQFF

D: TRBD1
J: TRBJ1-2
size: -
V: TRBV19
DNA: TGTGCCAGCGGAACAGGGGGCGAGGGCTACACCTTC
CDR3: CASGTGGEGYTF

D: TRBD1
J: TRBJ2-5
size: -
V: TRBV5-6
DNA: TGTGCCAGCACCGGGACAGGGTACCAAGAGACCCAGTACTTC
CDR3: CASTGTGYQETQYF

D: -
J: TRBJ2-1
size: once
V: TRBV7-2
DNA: TGTGCCAGCAGCCTAGGGAGTACCTACAATGAGCAGTTCTTC
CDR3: CASSLGSTYNEQFF

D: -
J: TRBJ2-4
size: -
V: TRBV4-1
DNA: TGCGCCAGCAGCCAAGAGCCGACAGTACCCAAAAACATTCAGTACTTC
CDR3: CASSQEPTVPKNIQYF

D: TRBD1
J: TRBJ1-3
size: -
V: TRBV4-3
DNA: TGCGCCAGCAGCCAACCTTCCCGGGACAGGGTGAACACCATATATTTT
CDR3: CASSQPSRDRVNTIYF

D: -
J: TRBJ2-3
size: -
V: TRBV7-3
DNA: TGTGCCAGCAGCCCTATCTCTACGGGCGGCACAGATACGCAGTATTTT
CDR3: CASSPISTGGTDTQYF

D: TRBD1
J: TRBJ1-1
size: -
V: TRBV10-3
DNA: TGTGCCATCAGTGAGTCGACAGGGGGCGGGAACACTGAAGCTTTCTTT
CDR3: CAISESTGGGNTEAFF

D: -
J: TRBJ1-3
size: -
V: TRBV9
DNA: TGTGCCAGCAGCGTGCAGGGGCAACCTGGAAACACCATATATTTT
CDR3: CASSVQGQPGNTIYF

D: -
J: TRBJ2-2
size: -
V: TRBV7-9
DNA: TGTGCCAGCAGCACCCAGGGGCTAGCGGTCACCGGGGAGCTGTTTTTT
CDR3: CASSTQGLAVTGELFF

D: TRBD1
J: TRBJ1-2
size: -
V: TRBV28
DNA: TGTGCCAGCAGACCCGACAGGGGGTTTGTCGCTGGCTACACCTTC
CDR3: CASRPDRGFVAGYTF

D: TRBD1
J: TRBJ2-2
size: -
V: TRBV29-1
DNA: TGCAGCGTTGTTGTTACCGGGGACAGGGTCACCGGGGAGCTGTTTTTT
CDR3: CSVVVTGDRVTGELFF

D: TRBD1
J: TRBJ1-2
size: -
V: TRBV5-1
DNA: TGCGCCAGCAGCTTTTCCGGGACAGGGGTGGATGGCTACACCTTC
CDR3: CASSFSGTGVDGYTF

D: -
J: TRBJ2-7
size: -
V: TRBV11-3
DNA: TGTGCCAGCAGCCTCTCTCCCCACTACGAGCAGTACTTC
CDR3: CASSLSPHYEQYF

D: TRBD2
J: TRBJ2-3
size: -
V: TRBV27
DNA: TGTGCCAGCAGTTCCCGTCCTAGCGGGCCTAGCACAGATACGCAGTATTTT
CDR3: CASSSRPSGPSTDTQYF

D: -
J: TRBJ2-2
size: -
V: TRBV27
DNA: TGTGCCAGCAGTCCATACAGGGAAATCGGGGAGCTGTTTTTT
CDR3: CASSPYREIGELFF

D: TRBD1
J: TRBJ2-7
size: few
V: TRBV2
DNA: TGTGCCAGCAGTGACGTTGGGGGACAGGCCTCCTACGAGCAGTACTTC
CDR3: CASSDVGGQASYEQYF

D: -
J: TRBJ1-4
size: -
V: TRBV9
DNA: TGTGCCAGCAGCGTAACAGGGAGTGAGCTGTTTTTT
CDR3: CASSVTGSELFF

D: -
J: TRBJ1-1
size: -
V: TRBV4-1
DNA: TGCGCCAGCAGCCCGAGACGGACGGAGACTGAAGCTTTCTTT
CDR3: CASSPRRTETEAFF

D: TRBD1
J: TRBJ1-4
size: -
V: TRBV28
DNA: TGTGCCAGCAGTTTAGGTGCAGGGGGCTTAGAACTGTTTTTT
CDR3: CASSLGAGGLELFF

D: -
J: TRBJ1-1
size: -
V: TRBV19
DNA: TGTGCCAGTAGCCCGGGTTTAATGAACACTGAAGCTTTCTTT
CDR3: CASSPGLMNTEAFF

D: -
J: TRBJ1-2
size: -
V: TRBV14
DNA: TGTGCCAGCAGCCAAGTCGGGGGGGGTAACGTCTACACCTTC
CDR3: CASSQVGGGNVYTF

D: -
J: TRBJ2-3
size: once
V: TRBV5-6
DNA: TGTGCCAGCAGCTTAGGTCTAGCGACTAGCACAGATACGCAGTATTTT
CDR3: CASSLGLATSTDTQYF

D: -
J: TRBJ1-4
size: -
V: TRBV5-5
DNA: TGTGCCAGCAGCTCGCTTTCCGATGAAAAACTGTTTTTT
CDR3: CASSSLSDEKLFF

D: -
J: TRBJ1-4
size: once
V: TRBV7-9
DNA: TGTGCCAGCAGCCCCGGGACTACTAATGAAAAACTGTTTTTT
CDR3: CASSPGTTNEKLFF